This is a list of T cell receptor beta chains from one sample in a study of early T cells in non-severe SARS-CoV-2 infection. TCRdb ran MiXCR on the 5' RACE reads and lists one entry per CDR3 protein. This table has tens of thousands of distinct CDR3 sequences, more than 9% appearing once. Sequencing was performed on whole blood. The receptor set was obtained from an adult who was a healthcare worker with PCR-confirmed SARS-CoV-2 infection or an uninfected control (not recorded which). CDR3s include the opening cysteine and the closing phenylalanine or tryptophan. The D gene is left open where the match is weak. Clone size is given for some rows only: seen once, a few or many times, or a class if the clone is expanded.

TRBJ1-1	TRBV28	.	few	TGTGCCAGCATGGGGAACACTGAAGCTTTCTTT	CASMGNTEAFF
TRBJ1-1	TRBV6-1	.	.	TGTACCAGCAGTCCCCCTAGGGGAGGCACTGAAGCTTTCTTT	CTSSPPRGGTEAFF
TRBJ1-1	TRBV14	.	many	TGTGCCAGCAGCCAAGTTACAAGCCCCTGGATAGTTTTCTTT	CASSQVTSPWIVFF
TRBJ2-4	TRBV20-1	.	few	TGCAGTGCTAGAGAGGATGGGGAAGCCAAAAACATTCAGTACTTC	CSAREDGEAKNIQYF
TRBJ2-7	TRBV29-1	.	.	TGCAGCGTTGGGGACAACCTTCGGGAGCAGTACTTC	CSVGDNLREQYF
TRBJ2-2	TRBV3-1	.	few	TGTGCCAGCAGCCCCCTTAGGGGGTGGGAACACGGGGAGCTGTTTTTT	CASSPLRGWEHGELFF
TRBJ1-5	TRBV29-1	TRBD1	.	TGCAGCGTGATGGAGGACAGGGATGAGCCCCAGCATTTT	CSVMEDRDEPQHF
TRBJ2-7	TRBV27	.	.	TGTGCCAGCAGTTTATCGGACAGATACTACGAGCAGTACTTC	CASSLSDRYYEQYF
TRBJ2-1	TRBV21-1	.	many	TGTGCCAGCAGCGAGGGGACTAGCGGGAGGAGATGGGGCTCCTACAATGAGCAGTTCTTC	CASSEGTSGRRWGSYNEQFF
TRBJ2-3	TRBV20-1	.	.	TGCAGTTCGCAAGCTGCAGATACGCAGTATTTT	CSSQAADTQYF
TRBJ1-1	TRBV2	.	many	TGTGCCAGCAGTGACCTGGTTGGGGGGACTGAAGCTTTCTTT	CASSDLVGGTEAFF
TRBJ1-1	TRBV12-3/TRBV12-4	.	few	TGTGCCAGCCACAGTTTGTATGGGGAAGGACGGGCTGAAGCTTTCTTT	CASHSLYGEGRAEAFF
TRBJ1-6	TRBV5-1	.	few	TGCGCCAGCAGCACGCGACAGTCAAATAATTCACCCCTCCACTTT	CASSTRQSNNSPLHF
TRBJ2-7	TRBV12-3/TRBV12-4	.	many	TGTGCCAGCAGTTTAGAGATATACGAGCAGTACTTC	CASSLEIYEQYF
TRBJ2-7	TRBV12-3/TRBV12-4	.	few	TGTGCCAGCAGACGGACTCTAACCGACGAGCAGTACTTC	CASRRTLTDEQYF
TRBJ2-7	TRBV25-1	.	many	TGTGCCAGCAGTGAAATGATCACGGCAGGGACGTCCTACGAGCAGTACTTC	CASSEMITAGTSYEQYF
TRBJ2-7	TRBV20-1	.	many	TGCAGTGCTAGGTCTCTCCGCTACGAGCAGTACTTC	CSARSLRYEQYF
TRBJ2-2	TRBV24-1	TRBD1	few	TGTGCCACCAGTGGGACAGGTGCCCAAACCGGGGAGCTGTTTTTT	CATSGTGAQTGELFF
TRBJ1-2	TRBV24-1	.	many	TGTGCCACCAGTGACCAGCGCTATGGCTACACCTTC	CATSDQRYGYTF
TRBJ1-5	TRBV7-9	.	.	TGTGCCAGCAGCCCCGACTACGGCAATCAGCCCCAGCATTTT	CASSPDYGNQPQHF
TRBJ1-6	TRBV5-1	.	.	TGCGCCAGCAGCAAGATAGGAGGAGGGTTAAATTCACCCCTCCACTTT	CASSKIGGGLNSPLHF
TRBJ2-7	TRBV10-3	.	few	TGTGCCATCAGTGCAGGATTCGGGGGCAAGGACGAGCAGTACTTC	CAISAGFGGKDEQYF
TRBJ1-1	TRBV24-1	.	many	TGTGCCACCATGGTAAACACTGAAGCTTTCTTT	CATMVNTEAFF
TRBJ2-2	TRBV10-3	TRBD1	many	TGTGCCATCAGTGAGGGACAGGGGTACACCGGGGAGCTGTTTTTT	CAISEGQGYTGELFF
TRBJ2-1	TRBV2	TRBD1	many	TGTGCCAGCAGGGACAGGGGCGATGAGCAGTTCTTC	CASRDRGDEQFF
TRBJ2-2	TRBV29-1	.	few	TGCAGCGTCTCTAAGCTGGTCAGCACCGGGGAGCTGTTTTTT	CSVSKLVSTGELFF
TRBJ1-1	TRBV15	.	few	TGTGCCACCAGCAGGAGCGACACCTCCGGGAACACTGAAGCTTTCTTT	CATSRSDTSGNTEAFF
TRBJ2-5	TRBV9	TRBD1	.	TGTGCCAGCAGCGTAGACAGGGGGGAGACCCAGTACTTC	CASSVDRGETQYF
TRBJ2-7	TRBV28	TRBD1	.	TGTGCCAGCAGTGAACCGGGACAGGCCCTAGCAGGGCAGTACTTC	CASSEPGQALAGQYF
TRBJ1-1	TRBV18	TRBD1	many	TGTGCCAGCTCACTGACAGGGGGGAACACTGAAGCTTTCTTT	CASSLTGGNTEAFF
TRBJ1-1	TRBV11-3	TRBD1	few	TGTGCCAGCAGCGCCAGACAGGGGGCGCGGGCTTTCTTT	CASSARQGARAFF
TRBJ2-1	TRBV20-1	TRBD2	many	TGCAGTGCTAGGAGGGGACTAGCGGGCAACAATGAGCAGTTCTTC	CSARRGLAGNNEQFF
TRBJ1-2	TRBV7-2	.	few	TGTGCCAGTTACTCAGGGCCCCTTTCTGGGGGCTACACCTTC	CASYSGPLSGGYTF
TRBJ2-7	TRBV20-1	TRBD2	many	TGCAGTGCTAGCTCCCTCCTAGCGGGGAACGAGCAGTACTTC	CSASSLLAGNEQYF
TRBJ2-7	TRBV4-1	.	few	TGCGCCAGCAGCCAAGATGAGGGACACTTTTACGAGCAGTACTTC	CASSQDEGHFYEQYF
TRBJ1-2	TRBV24-1	.	many	TGTGCCACCAGTGATTTGGGCAGGGATTATGGCTACACCTTC	CATSDLGRDYGYTF
TRBJ1-1	TRBV7-9	.	few	TGTGCCAGCAGCCTCGCCATAGGAGGAGATCGAGCTTTCTTT	CASSLAIGGDRAFF
TRBJ1-2	TRBV19	TRBD1	many	TGTGCCAGTAGTCTTGGGACAGGGCTGAAAGATGGCTACACCTTC	CASSLGTGLKDGYTF
TRBJ2-2	TRBV7-6	TRBD2	.	TGTGCCAGCAGCTTGAATAGCGGGAGTACCGGGGAGCTGTTTTTT	CASSLNSGSTGELFF
TRBJ1-5	TRBV10-3	TRBD1	few	TGTGCCATCAGTGAAGGACAGGGCCTTAATCAGCCCCAGCATTTT	CAISEGQGLNQPQHF
TRBJ2-7	TRBV29-1	.	.	TGCAGCGTTGGGACAGCCTCCTACGAGCAGTACTTC	CSVGTASYEQYF
TRBJ2-7	TRBV5-1	TRBD2	many	TGCGCCAGCAGTATTGAAGCGGGGCAACTAGCGGGGGACTACGAGCAGTACTTC	CASSIEAGQLAGDYEQYF
TRBJ2-3	TRBV28	TRBD2	.	TGTGCCAGCAGTTCCTTGACTAGCCGGGAGGGGACAGATACGCAGTATTTT	CASSSLTSREGTDTQYF
TRBJ2-1	TRBV2	TRBD1	many	TGTGCCAGCAGCGCGGACAGGGGCCCCTACAATGAGCAGTTCTTC	CASSADRGPYNEQFF
TRBJ2-2	TRBV7-9	.	many	TGTGCCAGCAGCTTAGGAAAGTTGGTGCCCGGGGAGCTGTTTTTT	CASSLGKLVPGELFF
TRBJ2-7	TRBV27	.	few	TGTGCCAGCAGTCTACAGAAGGGTAAGCAGTACTTC	CASSLQKGKQYF
TRBJ2-7	TRBV27	TRBD1	.	TGTGCCATGCACAGGGGGCTATACGAGCAGTACTTC	CAMHRGLYEQYF
TRBJ2-5	TRBV5-1	.	.	TGCGCCAGCAGCTTGCAGGCGGAAGAGACCCAGTACTTC	CASSLQAEETQYF
TRBJ1-2	TRBV6-5	.	few	TGTGCCAGCAGTTACTCGAGGCAGAGCTATGGCTACACCTTC	CASSYSRQSYGYTF
TRBJ2-7	TRBV21-1	.	.	TGTGCCAGCAGCAAAGGGCGGGGACAGGGCTCCTACGAGCAGTACTTC	CASSKGRGQGSYEQYF
TRBJ2-3	TRBV11-3	.	many	TGTGCCAGCATCTCCGGGGGTAGTCCAAGAAAGAGGGATACGCAGTATTTT	CASISGGSPRKRDTQYF
TRBJ2-2	TRBV18	TRBD1	few	TGTGCCAGCTCACCGTATCCGCCAGGGGGAAACACCGGGGAGCTGTTTTTT	CASSPYPPGGNTGELFF
TRBJ1-2	TRBV29-1	TRBD1	many	TGCAGCGTCGGACAGGTCTATGGCTACACCTTC	CSVGQVYGYTF
TRBJ2-1	TRBV6-1	TRBD2	few	TGTGCCAGCAATTACAGGGGACTAGCGGGAGAGCAGTTCTTC	CASNYRGLAGEQFF
TRBJ2-7	TRBV20-1	.	many	TGCAGTGCTCGGGACAAGAGATACGAGCAGTACTTC	CSARDKRYEQYF